The rows below give T cell receptor beta chains drawn from one sample of a study of T cell changes during pregnancy in multiple sclerosis. Profiled with immunoSEQ multiplex PCR; TCRdb holds only in-frame clones, not every one. The sample consists of 41,000 or so clones, 70% to 90% of them appearing once. This material consisted of CD4+ T cells from peripheral blood mononuclear cells, taken in the first trimester of pregnancy. These receptors came from a female donor with multiple sclerosis, enrolled in a pregnancy study. Each CDR3 is given with its conserved first and last residue. The D gene is left open where the match is weak. The size field is filled for only some rows; it gives once, few, many or a size class.

clone_size cdr3_length j_call d_call v_call cdr3_aa cdr3_nt
. 12 TRBJ2-5 . TRBV6-6 CATMSQQETQYF TGTGCCACTATGAGTCAACAAGAGACCCAGTACTTC
few 15 TRBJ2-7 TRBD2 TRBV6-5 CASAIRGGGPYEQYF TGTGCCAGCGCCATCCGGGGGGGAGGGCCTTACGAGCAGTACTTC
. 15 TRBJ2-1 . TRBV7-9 CASSLGGGSYNEQFF TGTGCCAGCAGCTTAGGTGGGGGGTCCTACAATGAGCAGTTCTTC
. 17 TRBJ2-1 . TRBV18 CASSPTILTTSYNEQFF TGTGCCAGCTCACCAACAATTCTGACTACCTCCTACAATGAGCAGTTCTTC
once 15 TRBJ2-1 TRBD1 TRBV4-3 CASSQDLGQAREQFF TGCGCCAGCAGCCAAGATTTAGGACAGGCACGCGAGCAGTTCTTC
. 15 TRBJ2-1 TRBD2 TRBV28 CASSLLTSGRNEQFF TGTGCCAGCAGTTTATTGACTAGCGGGAGAAATGAGCAGTTCTTC
. 14 TRBJ2-1 TRBD2 TRBV29-1 CSVGGAGGYNEQFF TGCAGCGTTGGAGGAGCGGGAGGGTACAATGAGCAGTTCTTC
. 15 TRBJ2-2 TRBD1 TRBV5-4 CASSGGQGDTGELFF TGTGCCAGCAGCGGTGGACAGGGGGACACCGGGGAGCTGTTTTTT
. 18 TRBJ1-5 TRBD1 TRBV27 CASSFRGQGARSNQPQHF TGTGCCAGCAGTTTTAGGGGACAGGGGGCGAGGAGCAATCAGCCCCAGCATTTT
. 13 TRBJ2-3 TRBD1 TRBV18 CASSTGVTDTQYF TGTGCCAGCTCAACAGGGGTCACAGATACGCAGTATTTT
. 16 TRBJ2-1 . TRBV28 CASSLSRLAVNNEQFF TGTGCCAGCAGTTTATCTCGTCTGGCAGTCAACAATGAGCAGTTCTTC
. 12 TRBJ2-3 . TRBV18 CATHSSADTQYF TGTGCCACCCATAGCAGCGCAGATACGCAGTATTTT
. 17 TRBJ2-2 TRBD2 TRBV7-8 CASSSRSLAGGTGELFF TGTGCCAGCAGCTCCAGATCACTAGCGGGAGGCACCGGGGAGCTGTTTTTT
. 13 TRBJ1-1 TRBD1 TRBV7-2 CASSVGDRVEAFF TGTGCCAGCAGCGTCGGGGACAGGGTTGAAGCTTTCTTT
. 15 TRBJ2-3 TRBD2 TRBV5-1 CASSFPQRDTDTQYF TGCGCCAGCAGCTTCCCTCAGCGGGACACAGATACGCAGTATTTT
once 14 TRBJ1-5 . TRBV19 CASSISQHNQPQHF TGTGCCAGTAGTATTTCACAGCACAATCAGCCCCAGCATTTT
. 16 TRBJ2-3 TRBD2 TRBV19 CASSKTSGGSTDTQYF TGTGCCAGTAGCAAGACTAGCGGGGGAAGCACAGATACGCAGTATTTT
. 14 TRBJ2-2 . TRBV5-1 CASSAAGVTGELFF TGCGCCAGTTCGGCGGCAGGGGTAACCGGGGAGCTGTTTTTT
. 19 TRBJ1-5 TRBD1 TRBV7-9 CASSYGRSGTGDVGQPQHF TGTGCCAGCAGCTACGGACGGTCCGGGACAGGGGATGTTGGTCAGCCCCAGCATTTT
. 12 TRBJ2-5 . TRBV11-3 CASSFAWETQYF TGTGCCAGCAGCTTTGCGTGGGAGACCCAGTACTTC
few 13 TRBJ1-4 . TRBV10-3 CAISPRLGEKLFF TGTGCCATCAGTCCTCGACTTGGTGAAAAACTGTTTTTT
. 14 TRBJ2-3 TRBD2 TRBV19 CASSIERGWDTQYF TGTGCCAGTAGTATCGAGCGGGGCTGGGATACGCAGTATTTT
. 18 TRBJ2-7 TRBD1 TRBV15 CATSRGYRRTGVIYEQYF TGTGCCACCAGCAGAGGTTACCGCCGGACAGGGGTAATCTACGAGCAGTACTTC
once 17 TRBJ2-2 TRBD2 TRBV5-6 CASSFVPLAGRGGELFF TGTGCCAGCAGCTTTGTCCCACTAGCGGGAAGGGGCGGGGAGCTGTTTTTT